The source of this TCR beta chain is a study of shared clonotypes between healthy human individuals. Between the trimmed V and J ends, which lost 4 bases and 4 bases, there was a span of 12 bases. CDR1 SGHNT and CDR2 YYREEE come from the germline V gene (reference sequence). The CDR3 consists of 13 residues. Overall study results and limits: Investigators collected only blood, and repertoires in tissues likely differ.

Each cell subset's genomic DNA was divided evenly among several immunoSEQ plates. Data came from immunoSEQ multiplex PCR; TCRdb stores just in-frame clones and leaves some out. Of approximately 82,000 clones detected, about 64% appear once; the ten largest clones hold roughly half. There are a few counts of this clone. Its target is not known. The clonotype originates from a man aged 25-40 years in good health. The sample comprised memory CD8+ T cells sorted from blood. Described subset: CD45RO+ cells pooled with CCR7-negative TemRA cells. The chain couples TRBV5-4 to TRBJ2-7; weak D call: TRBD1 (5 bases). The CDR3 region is CASSIRQTYEQYF. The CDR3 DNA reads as TGTGCCAGCAGCATCCGACAGACATACGAGCAGTACTTC.